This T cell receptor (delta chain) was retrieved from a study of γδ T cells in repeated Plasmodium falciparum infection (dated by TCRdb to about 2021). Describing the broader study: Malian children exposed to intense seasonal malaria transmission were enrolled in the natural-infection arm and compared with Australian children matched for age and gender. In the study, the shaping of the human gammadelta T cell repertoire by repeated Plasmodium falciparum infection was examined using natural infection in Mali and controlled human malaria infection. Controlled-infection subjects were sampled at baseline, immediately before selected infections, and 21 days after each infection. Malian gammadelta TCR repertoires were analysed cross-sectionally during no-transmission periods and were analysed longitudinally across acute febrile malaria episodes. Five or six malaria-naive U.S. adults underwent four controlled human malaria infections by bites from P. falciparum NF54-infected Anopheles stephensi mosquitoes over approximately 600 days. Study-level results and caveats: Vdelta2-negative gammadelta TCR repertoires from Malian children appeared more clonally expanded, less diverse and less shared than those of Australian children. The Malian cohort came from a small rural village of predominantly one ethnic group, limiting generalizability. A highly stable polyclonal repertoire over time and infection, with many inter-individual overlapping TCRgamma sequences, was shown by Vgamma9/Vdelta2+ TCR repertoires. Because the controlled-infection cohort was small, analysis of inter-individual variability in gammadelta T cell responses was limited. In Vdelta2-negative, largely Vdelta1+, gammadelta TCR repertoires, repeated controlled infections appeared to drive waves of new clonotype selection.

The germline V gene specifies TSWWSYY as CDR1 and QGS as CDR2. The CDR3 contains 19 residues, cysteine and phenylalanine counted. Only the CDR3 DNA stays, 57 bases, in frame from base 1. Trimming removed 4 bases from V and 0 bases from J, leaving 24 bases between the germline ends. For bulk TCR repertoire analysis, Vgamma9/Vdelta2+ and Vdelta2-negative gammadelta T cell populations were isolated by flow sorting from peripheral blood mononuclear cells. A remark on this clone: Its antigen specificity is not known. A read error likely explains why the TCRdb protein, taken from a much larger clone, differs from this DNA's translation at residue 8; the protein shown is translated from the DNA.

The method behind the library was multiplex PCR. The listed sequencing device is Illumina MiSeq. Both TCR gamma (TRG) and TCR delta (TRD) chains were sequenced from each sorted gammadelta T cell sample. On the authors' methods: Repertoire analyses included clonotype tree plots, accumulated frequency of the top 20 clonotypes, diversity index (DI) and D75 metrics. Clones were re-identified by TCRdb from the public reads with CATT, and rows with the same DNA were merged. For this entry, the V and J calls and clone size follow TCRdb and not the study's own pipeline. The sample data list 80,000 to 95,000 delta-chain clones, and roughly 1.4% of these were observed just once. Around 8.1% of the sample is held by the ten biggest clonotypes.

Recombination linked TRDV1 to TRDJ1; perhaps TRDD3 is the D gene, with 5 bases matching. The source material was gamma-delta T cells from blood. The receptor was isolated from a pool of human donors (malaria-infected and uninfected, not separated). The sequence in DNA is TGTGCTCTTGGGGGACTCTCGGGGTCGGGGGCCCTGTACACCGATAAACTCATCTTT. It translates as CALGGLSGSGALYTDKLIF.